These 4 T cell receptor beta chains came from one sample sequenced in a study of blood T cell repertoires in COVID-19 (TCRdb year 2020). The library was obtained by the immunoSEQ multiplex PCR assay. TCRdb provides this immuneACCESS table in a form limited to in-frame rearrangements. Some clones are lacking; in checked studies, under half of them reflect an unresolved V gene, and why the rest are absent is not known. This sample comprises roughly 200,000 clones, around 80% of them detected only once. The ten largest clonotypes hold about 1.3% of the sample. Sequencing was done on a sample of peripheral blood. The source of these receptors is a woman in her twenties or thirties with COVID-19, enrolled during active disease.

The chain recombines TRBV18 with TRBJ2-6, with 8 nucleotides matching TRBD1. The germline gives CDR1 KGHSH, CDR2 LQKENI. The CDR3 is 17 residues long. V gave up 6 bases and J gave up 1 base; unmatched junction bases: 8. The CDR3 coding sequence is TGTGCCAGCTCCCGGGACAGGTACAAGTCTGGGGCCAACGTCCTGACTTTC. Translated, it gives CASSRDRYKSGANVLTF.

V usage is TRBV7-2 and J usage is TRBJ2-1; 10 bases line up with TRBD1. Germline assignment: CDR1 SGHTA and CDR2 FQGNSA. V lost 2 bases, J lost 4 bases, and 11 bases stayed unmatched. The CDR3 contains 18 residues. The CDR3 region is CASSLKETGGKQYNEQFF. In nucleotides, the CDR3 is TGTGCCAGCAGCTTAAAGGAGACAGGGGGCAAACAATACAATGAGCAGTTCTTC.

The J gene is TRBJ2-1, the V gene TRBV10-3; 11 bases line up with TRBD2. CDR1 ENHRY and CDR2 SYGVKD come from the germline V gene. With V trimmed by 6 bases and J by 14 bases, 9 bases remained unmatched. This CDR3 is built from 13 residues. Here the CDR3 DNA reads TGTGCCATCAGCGGAGGGACTAGCGGACAGGAGTTCTTC. Amino acids: CAISGGTSGQEFF.

The chain links TRBV7-9 to TRBJ1-2; 9 nucleotides line up with TRBD1. This CDR3 spans 16 amino acids. With 6 bases clipped from V and 6 bases from J, the junction kept 14 bases outside the gene matches. Germline CDR1 and CDR2: SEHNR and FQNEAQ (reference sequence). The CDR3 spells CASSLGQGPVIHGYTF. The CDR3 nucleotides read TGTGCCAGCAGTTTGGGACAGGGACCGGTTATCCATGGCTACACCTTC.